The table lists the clone carrying this TCR beta chain with many counts. Its antigen is as yet unknown. Trimming took off 5 bases at V and 3 bases at J, with 10 bases between the two ends. Germline-derived CDR1 and CDR2 are MNHEY and SMNVEV (reference sequence). This CDR3 region has 13 residues. The source of the sample is a study of T cell repertoires in cytomegalovirus infection. Study in general: Indications came from public TCR beta signatures; they pointed to CMV infection and to a matching HLA type.

TCRdb re-called the reads with MiXCR, one entry per CDR3 protein. The sample lists more than 75,000 distinct CDR3 sequences, about 4% seen once, with under 5.5% in the top ten. Findings of the study overall: Summed public TCR beta family frequency identified CMV carriers bearing the relevant HLA.

This receptor was identified in a human donor in good health (CMV status not recorded). Some clones in this sample may be carry-over from other donors' samples. What was sequenced was PBMCs. J is TRBJ1-1 and V is TRBV27; D possibly corresponds to TRBD1 (5 bases). In nucleotides, the CDR3 is TGTGCCAGCAGTCCCCTGGGGGACACTGAAGCTTTCTTT. Translated, it gives CASSPLGDTEAFF.